The present entry profiles one TCR beta chain with its context. The antigen remains undetermined. The table came from immunoSEQ multiplex PCR; TCRdb's copy has only in-frame clones and leaves some out. The sample has more than 2 million clones; 95% are singletons. Both subsets, CD45RA+ naive and CD45RA-negative memory, were split from the CD4+ cells. The entry originates in a study of shared clonotypes between healthy human individuals. Study summary: Researchers assigned three CD4 naive, three CD4 memory, two CD8 naive and one CD8 memory plate to each donor.

This CDR3 contains 15 residues. Trimming shortened V by 6 bases and J by 0 bases, and 15 bases separated the two germline ends. Per germline, CDR1 MNHEY and CDR2 SMNVEV (reference sequence). Study results and caveats: With few donors, the genetic and exposure-history diversity represented was limited.

The TCR originated in a young man in good health. Sequenced: naive CD4+ T cells sorted from blood. Subset reported: CD45RA+ positively selected. The genes are TRBV27 and TRBJ2-7, with D maybe TRBD2 (7 bases). The CDR3 reads CASRGTGGSSYEQYF. For the CDR3, the DNA is TGTGCCAGCAGAGGAACGGGGGGCTCCTCCTACGAGCAGTACTTC.